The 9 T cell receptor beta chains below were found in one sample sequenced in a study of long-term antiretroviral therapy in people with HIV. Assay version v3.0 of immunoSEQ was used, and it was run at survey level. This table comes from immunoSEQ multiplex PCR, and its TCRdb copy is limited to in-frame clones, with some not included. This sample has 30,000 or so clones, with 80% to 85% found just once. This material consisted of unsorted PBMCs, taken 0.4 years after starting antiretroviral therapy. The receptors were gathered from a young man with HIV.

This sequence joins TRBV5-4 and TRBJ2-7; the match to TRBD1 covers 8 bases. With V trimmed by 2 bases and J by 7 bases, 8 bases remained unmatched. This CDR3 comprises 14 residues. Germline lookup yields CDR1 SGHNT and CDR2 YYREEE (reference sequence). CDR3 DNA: TGTGCCAGCAGCTTCGGACAGGGTTCTAGGGAGCAGTACTTC. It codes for CASSFGQGSREQYF.

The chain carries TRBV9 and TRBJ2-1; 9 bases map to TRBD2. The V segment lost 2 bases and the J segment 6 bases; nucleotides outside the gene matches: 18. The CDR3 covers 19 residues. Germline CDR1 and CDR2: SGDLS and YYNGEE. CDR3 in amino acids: CASSVSPNLGLAFSNEQFF. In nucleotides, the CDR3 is TGTGCCAGCAGCGTGAGCCCTAATCTTGGACTAGCGTTCAGCAATGAGCAGTTCTTC.

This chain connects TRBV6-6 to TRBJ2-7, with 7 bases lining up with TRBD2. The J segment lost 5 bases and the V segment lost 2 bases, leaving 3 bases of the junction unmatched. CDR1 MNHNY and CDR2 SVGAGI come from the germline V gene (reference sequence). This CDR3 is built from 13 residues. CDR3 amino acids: CASSYGGGDEQYF. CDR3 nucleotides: TGTGCCAGCAGTTACGGGGGGGGAGACGAGCAGTACTTC.

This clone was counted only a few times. DNA for the CDR3: TGTGCCAGCGGTCCCGCGATTGGGGTCCAGCCCCAGCATTTT. This gives the protein CASGPAIGVQPQHF. The chain is built from TRBV27 and TRBJ1-5; D is uncertain. The ends were cut back, 8 bases at V and 7 bases at J, with 18 bases in the middle. This CDR3 comprises 14 residues. CDR1 and CDR2 from the germline V gene are MNHEY and SMNVEV (reference sequence).

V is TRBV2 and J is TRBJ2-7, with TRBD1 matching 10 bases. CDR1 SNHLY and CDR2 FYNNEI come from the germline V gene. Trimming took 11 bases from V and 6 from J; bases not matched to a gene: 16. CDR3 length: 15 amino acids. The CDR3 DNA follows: TGTGCCTCCCAGAGTCGCGGGACAGGGGAAGGCGAGCAGTACTTC. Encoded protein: CASQSRGTGEGEQYF. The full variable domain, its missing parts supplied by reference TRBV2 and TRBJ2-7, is EPEVTQTPSHQVTQMGQEVILRCVPISNHLYFYWYRQILGQKVEFLVSFYNNEISEKSEIFDDQFSVERPDGSNFTLKIRSTKLEDSAMYFCASQSRGTGEGEQYFGPGTRLTVT.

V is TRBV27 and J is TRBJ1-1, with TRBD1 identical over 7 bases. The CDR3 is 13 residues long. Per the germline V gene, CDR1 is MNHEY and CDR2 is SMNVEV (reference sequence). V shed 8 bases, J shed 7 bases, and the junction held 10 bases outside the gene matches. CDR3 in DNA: TGTGCCAGCCGGCCGGGACAGAGACTTGAAGCTTTCTTT. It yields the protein CASRPGQRLEAFF.

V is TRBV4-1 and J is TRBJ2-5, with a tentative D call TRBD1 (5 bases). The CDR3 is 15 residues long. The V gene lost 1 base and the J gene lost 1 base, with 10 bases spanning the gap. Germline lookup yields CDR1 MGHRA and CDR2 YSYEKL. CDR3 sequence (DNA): TGCGCCAGCAGCCAAGGGCAGGGTTCCCAAGAGACCCAGTACTTC. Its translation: CASSQGQGSQETQYF.

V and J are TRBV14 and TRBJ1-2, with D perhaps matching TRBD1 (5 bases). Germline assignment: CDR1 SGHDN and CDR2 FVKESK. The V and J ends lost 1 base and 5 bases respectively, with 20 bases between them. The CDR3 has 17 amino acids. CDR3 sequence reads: CASSQGRARALWYGYTF. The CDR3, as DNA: TGTGCCAGCAGCCAAGGGCGGGCCAGGGCGCTTTGGTATGGCTACACCTTC. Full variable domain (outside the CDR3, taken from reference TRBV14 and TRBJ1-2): EAGVTQFPSHSVIEKGQTVTLRCDPISGHDNLYWYRRVMGKEIKFLLHFVKESKQDESGMPNNRFLAERTGGTYSTLKVQPAELEDSGVYFCASSQGRARALWYGYTFGSGTRLTVV.

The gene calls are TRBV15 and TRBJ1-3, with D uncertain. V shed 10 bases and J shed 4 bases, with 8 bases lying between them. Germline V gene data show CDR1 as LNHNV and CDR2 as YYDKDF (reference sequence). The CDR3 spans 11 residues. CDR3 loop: CAIGLGNTIYF. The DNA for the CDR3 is TGTGCCATTGGACTCGGAAACACCATATATTTT.